The 14 T cell receptor beta chains in this list originate from one sample, sequenced in a study of breast tumors, draining lymph nodes, adjacent tissues. Samples came from axillary lymph nodes draining the breast cancer. TCRdb reprocessed the multiplex PCR reads via MiXCR and lists one record per CDR3 protein. The table shows some 200,000 distinct CDR3 sequences, with around 33% occurring only once. What was sequenced was axillary lymph node tissue. The origin of the receptors is a female donor with breast cancer. Some clones in this sample may be carry-over from other donors' samples.

This clonotype appeared many times. The rearrangement links TRBV3-1 to TRBJ2-1, with a possible D match to TRBD2 (5 bases). CDR3 length: 12 amino acids. CDR1 is LGHDT and CDR2 is YNNKEL in the germline V gene (reference sequence). V was pared by 0 bases and J by 14 bases, with 11 bases between. CDR3 amino acids: CASSQEAEEKFF. For the CDR3, the DNA is TGTGCCAGCAGCCAAGAGGCGGAGGAGAAGTTCTTC.

This clonotype has a count of ten or more. The gene calls are TRBV11-2 and TRBJ1-3; tentatively, D is TRBD1 (5 bases). The CDR3 consists of 14 residues. Germline values: CDR1 SGHAT, CDR2 FQNNGV. The V end was cut by 1 base, the J end by 2 bases, with 6 bases between. The CDR3 protein is CASSLVGAGNTIYF. CDR3 DNA: TGTGCCAGCAGCTTAGTAGGGGCTGGAAACACCATATATTTT.

This clonotype has a handful of counts. It may be a read error: a sequence one base away is much more abundant. J is TRBJ2-5 and V is TRBV5-6; TRBD1 aligns across 9 bases. Germline V CDR1 and CDR2: SGHDT, YYEEEE. The CDR3 is 13 amino acids. The trim removed 4 bases at V and 7 bases at J, leaving 5 bases unmatched. This CDR3 is CASSVGQGGTQYF. The CDR3 bases are TGTGCCAGCAGCGTGGGACAGGGAGGGACCCAGTACTTC.

This clonotype was detected many times. The J gene is TRBJ2-3, the V gene TRBV20-1, with no clear D. This CDR3 region has 12 residues. Germline loops: CDR1 DFQATT, CDR2 SNEGSKA (reference sequence). CDR3: CGYLTPTDTQYF. The DNA for the CDR3 is TGCGGTTATCTCACCCCCACAGATACGCAGTATTTT.

Points on this clonotype: One end of the junction does not line up with germline, which may come from a read error. The chain combines TRBV6-6 with TRBJ1-4; D not certain. CDR3 size: 15 residues. Per the germline V gene, CDR1 is MNHNY and CDR2 is SVGAGI (reference sequence). This chain's CDR3 is CASSHSVESNEKLFF. CDR3 coding DNA: TGTGCCAGCAGTCACTCGGTAGAGAGTAATGAAAAACTGTTTTTT.

This clonotype came up many times. The V gene is TRBV24-1, the J gene TRBJ2-5; D assignment may be TRBD1 or TRBD2 (6 bases each). Germline CDR1 reads KGHDR; CDR2 reads SFDVKD. The ends were cut back, 3 bases at V and 5 bases at J, with 18 bases in the middle. This CDR3 is 16 amino acids long. The chain's CDR3 is CATSDPGIGGRETQYF. Written as DNA, the CDR3 is TGTGCCACCAGTGATCCGGGTATAGGGGGGCGCGAGACCCAGTACTTC.

Remarks on this clonotype: Since a much larger clone is just one base distant, this may be a read error. The gene calls are TRBV3-2 and TRBJ2-7; the table's TRBD1 call for D was not verified on the DNA. TRBV3-2 is a pseudogene locus. This CDR3 has 14 amino acids. CDR3 coding DNA: TGTCCCAGCAGCCTCGGACAGGGTTGGTACGAGCAGTACTTC. It specifies CPSSLGQGWYEQYF.

This clonotype has ten or more counts. This chain joins TRBV20-1 and TRBJ1-3; the match to TRBD1 covers 7 bases. V lost 4 bases, J lost 4 bases, and 7 bases stayed unmatched. Per the germline V gene, CDR1 is DFQATT and CDR2 is SNEGSKA (reference sequence). This CDR3 is built from 14 residues. The CDR3 DNA follows: TGCAGTGCTATTGAGCCGACAGGGGGAAACACCATATATTTT. It is translated as CSAIEPTGGNTIYF.

At least ten counts were recorded for this clonotype. The V gene is TRBV11-2, the J gene TRBJ1-2; possibly TRBD1 for D (6 bases). The germline CDR1 and CDR2 sequences are SGHAT and FQNNGV. The CDR3 runs to 14 residues. Trimming cost V 5 bases and J 10 bases, with 20 bases left between them. CDR3 in amino acids: CASSTGQWSQDYTF. The CDR3 DNA is TGTGCCAGCAGCACTGGACAGTGGAGTCAGGACTACACCTTC.

For this clonotype: It may be a read error: a sequence one base away is much more abundant. The genes are TRBV5-4 and TRBJ1-2, with D perhaps TRBD1 (6 bases). The CDR3 is 15 residues long. Germline V CDR1 and CDR2: SGHNT, YYREEE (reference sequence). V shed 0 bases and J shed 1 base, with 10 bases lying between them. The CDR3 DNA is TGTGCCAGCAGCTTGGCGGGGGCAAGTAACTATGGCTACACCTTC. This translates into CASSLAGASNYGYTF.

Many counts were recorded for this clonotype. The J gene is TRBJ1-6, the V gene TRBV20-1; D perhaps matches TRBD1 (6 bases). Germline V gene sequence: CDR1 DFQATT, CDR2 SNEGSKA (reference sequence). Trimming removed 2 bases from V and 2 bases from J, with 10 bases in between. CDR3 length: 15 residues. The CDR3 bases are TGCAGTGCTAGAACAGGGAGTACCTATAATTCACCCCTCCACTTT. Its protein product is CSARTGSTYNSPLHF.

As for this clonotype: Just one base apart from a much larger clone, this may be a read error. The chain joins TRBV4-2 to TRBJ1-2; D not certain. V was clipped by 1 base and J by 8 bases, with 14 bases between them. Germline values: CDR1 LGHNA, CDR2 YNFKEQ. The CDR3 extends over 14 amino acids. The CDR3 nucleotides are TGTGCCAGCAGCCAAGTACAGAGCGTCGGGGGCTACACCTTC. Its translation is CASSQVQSVGGYTF.

There are a few counts of this clonotype. Germline and junction disagree at one end, which may indicate a read error. The genes are TRBV6-2 or TRBV6-3 and TRBJ2-1; D might be TRBD2 (6 bases). Germline-derived CDR1 and CDR2 are MNHEY and SVGEGT. The CDR3 covers 15 residues. CDR3 nucleotides: TGTGCCAGCACCCCGCGGCGGAAGGAGACGGGAGAGAAGGTCTTC. It yields the protein CASTPRRKETGEKVF.

This clonotype occurred a few times. This chain links TRBV10-1 with TRBJ1-5, with D possibly matching TRBD1 (5 bases). This CDR3 region has 14 residues. Trimming took off 8 bases at V and 0 bases at J, with 11 bases between the two ends. Germline lookup yields CDR1 WNHNN and CDR2 SYGVQD (reference sequence). The CDR3 loop is CASRQPYSNQPQHF. The CDR3 coding sequence is TGCGCCAGCCGACAGCCTTATAGCAATCAGCCCCAGCATTTT.